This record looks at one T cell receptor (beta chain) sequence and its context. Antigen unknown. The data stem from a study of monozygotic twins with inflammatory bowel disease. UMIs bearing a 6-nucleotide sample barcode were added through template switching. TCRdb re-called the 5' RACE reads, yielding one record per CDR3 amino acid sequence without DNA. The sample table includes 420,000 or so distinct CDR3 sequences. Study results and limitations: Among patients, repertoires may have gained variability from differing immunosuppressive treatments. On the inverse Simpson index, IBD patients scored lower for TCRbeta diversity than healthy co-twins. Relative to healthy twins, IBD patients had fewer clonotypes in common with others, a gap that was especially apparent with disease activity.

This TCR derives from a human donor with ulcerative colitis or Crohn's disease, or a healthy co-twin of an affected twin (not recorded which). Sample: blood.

The CDR3 sequence is CSVPGHEYQETQYF. The V call is TRBV29-1, the J call TRBJ2-5; the D call from TCRdb, TRBD1, cannot be confirmed without DNA. There are 14 residues in the CDR3. The germline gives CDR1 SQVTM, CDR2 ANQGSEA.